The 27 T cell receptor beta chains below all came from one sample that was sequenced in a study of molecular identifiers for immune sequencing clone quantification. TCRdb reprocessed the PCR reads via MiXCR and lists one record per CDR3 protein. The sample holds about 640,000 distinct CDR3 sequences; just under 20% are singletons and the top ten take approximately 0.9%. The sequenced sample consisted of naive CD8+ T cells from blood, with Jurkat cell RNA spiked in. Stated subset: FACS-sorted CD8+CD4-CCR7+CD45RA+ naive T cells. The receptor set was obtained from a human donor in good health. Some libraries in this study had Jurkat cell RNA spiked in.

A word on this clonotype: A read error may explain this, as a much larger clone is one base away. V and J are TRBV5-1 and TRBJ2-7, with D possibly TRBD1 on 6 matching bases. This CDR3 has 14 amino acids. Per the germline V gene, CDR1 is SGHRS and CDR2 is YFSETQ. The CDR3 sequence: CASGLDSGAYEQYF. DNA of the CDR3: TGCGCCAGCGGCTTGGACAGTGGGGCCTACGAGCAGTACTTC.

The chain has TRBV7-2 and TRBJ1-2; D is possibly TRBD1 (6 bases). The CDR3 length is 15 residues. In germline, CDR1 is SGHTA, CDR2 FQGNSA. Trimming cost V 4 bases and J 3 bases, with 15 bases left between them. For the CDR3, the DNA is TGTGCCAGCAGCTCCCGGACAGTTTTCCACTATGGCTACACCTTC. Translated: CASSSRTVFHYGYTF. Based on the CDR3 plus reference TRBV7-2 and TRBJ1-2, the full variable domain is GAGVSQSPSNKVTEKGKDVELRCDPISGHTALYWYRQSLGQGLEFLIYFQGNSAPDKSGLPSDRFSAERTGGSVSTLTIQRTQQEDSAVYLCASSSRTVFHYGYTFGSGTRLTVV.

CDR3: CASSQDFSSVSYEQYF. CDR3 coding DNA: TGCGCCAGCAGCCAAGATTTTTCTTCAGTCTCCTACGAGCAGTACTTC. The chain is built from TRBV4-3 and TRBJ2-7, with no clear D. Germline CDR1 and CDR2: LGHNA and YSLEER. The V gene lost 0 bases and the J gene lost 0 bases, with 12 bases spanning the gap. The CDR3 runs 16 residues.

This clonotype was detected ten times or more. The genes are TRBV27 and TRBJ2-3, with 8 bases identical to TRBD2. The CDR3 has 15 residues. Germline V CDR1 and CDR2: MNHEY, SMNVEV (reference sequence). Trimming took 6 bases from V and 3 from J; bases not matched to a gene: 8. CDR3 DNA: TGTGCCAGCAGACTCATAGCGGGACCTACAGATACGCAGTATTTT. Translation: CASRLIAGPTDTQYF.

This clonotype was seen many times. The V call is TRBV27, the J call TRBJ2-7, with TRBD2 identical over 9 bases. The CDR3 is made up of 15 amino acids. The V gene end was trimmed by 5 bases and the J gene end by 2 bases; junction bases not matched to a gene: 7. Germline assignment: CDR1 MNHEY and CDR2 SMNVEV (reference sequence). The CDR3 region has the DNA TGTGCCAGCAGTACCAGCGGGGGGCTGGCCTACGAGCAGTACTTC. Translation: CASSTSGGLAYEQYF.

This clonotype has ten or more counts. The rearrangement joins TRBV6-7 to TRBJ2-7; 8 bases map to TRBD1. TRBV6-7 is identified as an open reading frame with a role that is uncertain. V gave up 5 bases and J gave up 2 bases; unmatched junction bases: 11. The CDR3 covers 16 residues. The CDR3 protein is CASSARTGTGAYEQYF. CDR3 sequence (DNA): TGTGCCAGCAGTGCCCGCACCGGGACAGGCGCCTACGAGCAGTACTTC.

This clonotype was seen ten or more times. The chain links TRBV7-9 to TRBJ2-7; perhaps TRBD1 as D (5 bases). Germline V lookup: CDR1 SEHNR, CDR2 FQNEAQ (reference sequence). The CDR3 runs 15 residues. Between the trimmed V and J ends, which lost 2 bases and 0 bases, there was a span of 11 bases. The CDR3 nucleotides are TGTGCCAGCAGCTTACACCAGGGCTACTCCTACGAGCAGTACTTC. Translated: CASSLHQGYSYEQYF.

As to this clonotype: Likely a read error: the CDR3 ends without its conserved phenylalanine or tryptophan. This chain joins TRBV15 and TRBJ1-1; D possibly corresponds to TRBD1 (6 bases). Germline lookup yields CDR1 LNHNV and CDR2 YYDKDF (reference sequence). The CDR3 has 15 amino acids. With 1 base removed from V and 5 bases from J, the gap between germline ends came to 14 bases. Here the CDR3 reads CATSRGDTSGTEAFV. As DNA, the CDR3 is TGTGCCACCAGCAGAGGGGACACCTCCGGGACTGAAGCTTTCGTT.

This clonotype has at least ten counts. V and J are TRBV24-1 and TRBJ2-2; a weak D match, TRBD2 (6 bases). CDR1 KGHDR and CDR2 SFDVKD come from the germline V gene. This CDR3 contains 16 residues. V gave up 4 bases and J gave up 5 bases, with 16 bases separating them. The CDR3 DNA is TGTGCCACCAGTGAAACTCTAGCTGGGGGGACCGGGGAGCTGTTTTTT. This codes for CATSETLAGGTGELFF.

This clonotype came up many times. The genes are TRBV12-3 or TRBV12-4 and TRBJ2-7; no clear D. V was shortened by 6 bases and J by 6 bases, with 18 bases between the two germline ends. CDR3 length equals 14 residues. In DNA form, the CDR3 reads TGTGCCAGCAGCCCCTCCACCCCTATCGCCGAGCAGTACTTC. Translation gives CASSPSTPIAEQYF.

In this sample, this clonotype turned up many times. This chain links TRBV6-1 with TRBJ2-7; D unresolved. Germline CDR1 is MNHNS and CDR2 is SASEGT. V lost 6 bases and J 0 bases, leaving 9 bases between the germline ends. This CDR3 region has 13 residues. CDR3 coding DNA: TGTGCCAGCAGGTCCCCGCTCTCCTACGAGCAGTACTTC. It specifies CASRSPLSYEQYF.

This clonotype was counted once. A much bigger clone sits one base away, suggesting this may be a read error. This chain uses TRBV4-3 with TRBJ1-3, with 7 positions matching TRBD1. The CDR3 is made up of 15 amino acids. Germline V gene data show CDR1 as LGHNA and CDR2 as YSLEER. The CDR3: CASSQAQGLGSTIYF. As DNA, the CDR3 is TGCGCCAGCAGCCAAGCACAGGGGCTTGGAAGCACCATATATTTT.

This clonotype was observed a handful of times. The chain couples TRBV19 to TRBJ2-7, with no clear D. Germline V lookup: CDR1 LNHDA, CDR2 SQIVND (reference sequence). There are 13 residues in the CDR3. Trimming pared 3 bases from V and 0 bases from J, leaving 6 bases between. The CDR3 DNA reads TGTGCCAGTAGTATCACGGACTCCTACGAGCAGTACTTC. Residues: CASSITDSYEQYF.

This clonotype was seen many times. The V call is TRBV27, the J call TRBJ2-3; D ambiguous. From germline, CDR1 is MNHEY and CDR2 SMNVEV (reference sequence). V gave up 3 bases and J gave up 4 bases, with 17 bases separating them. The CDR3 sequence is 16 residues long. The CDR3 region has the DNA TGTGCCAGCAGTTTGTGGGCAGCTCTCGGCCCAGATACGCAGTATTTT. It yields the protein CASSLWAALGPDTQYF.

This clonotype has at least ten counts. The genes are TRBV7-9 and TRBJ1-2; D call uncertain. CDR3 length: 17 amino acids. V lost 4 bases and J lost 0, with 18 bases in between. The germline V gene encodes CDR1 SEHNR and CDR2 FQNEAQ (reference sequence). The CDR3 loop reads CASSSDSRGRSNYGYTF. CDR3 DNA: TGTGCCAGCAGCTCCGACTCCCGCGGACGGTCTAACTATGGCTACACCTTC.

This clonotype was seen many times. V and J are TRBV12-5 and TRBJ2-7; 10 bases map to TRBD1. The germline gives CDR1 LGHNT, CDR2 FRNRAP. With 5 bases clipped from V and 2 bases from J, the junction kept 9 bases outside the gene matches. This CDR3 region has 16 residues. The CDR3 nucleotides read TGTGCTAGTGGTACCCCGGGACAGGGGATCCCCTACGAGCAGTACTTC. It translates to CASGTPGQGIPYEQYF.

This clonotype was picked up many times. This rearrangement joins TRBV9 to TRBJ1-1; D is ambiguous. CDR1 and CDR2 (germline): SGDLS, YYNGEE. V lost 4 bases to trimming and J lost 5 bases, with 12 bases between them. CDR3 size: 13 residues. The CDR3 protein is CASSTVSGTEAFF. CDR3 bases: TGTGCCAGCAGCACCGTGAGTGGGACTGAAGCTTTCTTT.

This clonotype showed up many times. The chain uses TRBV4-3 and TRBJ1-2; possible D gene TRBD1, 6 bases. The CDR3 is 15 residues long. In germline, CDR1 is LGHNA, CDR2 YSLEER. V gave up 0 bases and J gave up 8 bases, with 16 bases separating them. The CDR3 here is CASSQDTQGTQGYTF. For the CDR3, the DNA is TGCGCCAGCAGCCAAGATACTCAGGGGACCCAAGGCTACACCTTC.

This clonotype was detected a few times. It may be a read error: a sequence one base away is much more abundant. The V gene is TRBV7-9, the J gene TRBJ2-3, with TRBD1 identical over 8 bases. Germline V lookup: CDR1 SEHNR, CDR2 FQNEAQ (reference sequence). CDR3 length equals 15 residues. The trim removed 5 bases at V and 1 base at J, leaving 5 bases unmatched. The CDR3 DNA sequence: TGTGCCAGCAGCAGGACAGGGTCGGGCACAGATACGCAGTATTTT. Encoded protein: CASSRTGSGTDTQYF.

At least ten counts were recorded for this clonotype. In nucleotides, the CDR3 is TGCGCCAGCAGCCGAAGACTAGCGGTCGCCTACGAGCAGTACTTC. Protein sequence: CASSRRLAVAYEQYF. V usage is TRBV4-3 and J usage is TRBJ2-7; 9 nucleotides match TRBD2. Trimming took 4 bases from V and 2 from J; bases not matched to a gene: 6. Germline CDR1 LGHNA, CDR2 YSLEER. This CDR3 is 15 amino acids long.

V gene TRBV7-9 combines with J gene TRBJ2-1, with 10 bases lining up with TRBD1. Germline CDR1 SEHNR, CDR2 FQNEAQ (reference sequence). This CDR3 contains 15 residues. The trim removed 6 bases at V and 7 bases at J, leaving 9 bases unmatched. The CDR3 protein is CASSFWDRGRNEQFF. CDR3 bases: TGTGCCAGCAGTTTCTGGGACAGGGGAAGGAATGAGCAGTTCTTC. Looking up the rest from reference TRBV7-9 and TRBJ2-1 gives the full variable domain: DTGVSQNPRHKITKRGQNVTFRCDPISEHNRLYWYRQTLGQGPEFLTYFQNEAQLEKSRLLSDRFSAERPKGSFSTLEIQRTEQGDSAMYLCASSFWDRGRNEQFFGPGTRLTVL.

This clonotype was observed many times. The chain is built from TRBV7-9 and TRBJ2-3; D is tentatively TRBD1 or TRBD2 (5 bases each). The germline CDR1 and CDR2 sequences are SEHNR and FQNEAQ (reference sequence). V was trimmed by 8 bases and J by 3 bases, leaving 12 bases between them. CDR3 length: 13 amino acids. The CDR3: CASSPGQTDTQYF. The CDR3 nucleotides are TGTGCCAGCTCTCCGGGGCAGACAGATACGCAGTATTTT.

This clonotype occurred a few times. DNA of the CDR3: TGCGCCAGCAGTGAGTCGGGACAAGCGGACGAGCAGTACTTC. It is translated as CASSESGQADEQYF. This rearrangement joins TRBV10-1 to TRBJ2-7; D may be TRBD1 (6 bases). The CDR3 sequence is 14 residues long. Germline lookup yields CDR1 WNHNN and CDR2 SYGVQD (reference sequence). The germline V and J ends were trimmed by 0 bases and 5 bases, with 11 bases remaining between them.

V usage is TRBV12-3 or TRBV12-4 and J usage is TRBJ2-5; TRBD2 aligns across 7 bases. This CDR3 region has 14 residues. The J segment lost 2 bases and the V segment lost 4 bases, leaving 4 bases of the junction unmatched. The CDR3 nucleotides are TGTGCCAGCAGTTCACCGCGGGGGCAAGAGACCCAGTACTTC. This sequence encodes CASSSPRGQETQYF.

This clonotype was seen ten or more times. CDR3 amino acids: CASSRLGQPQHF. The CDR3 DNA reads as TGTGCCAGCAGTAGGCTGGGGCAGCCCCAGCATTTT. The chain has TRBV27 and TRBJ1-5; D unresolved. The germline V and J ends were trimmed by 5 bases and 7 bases, with 9 bases remaining between them. This CDR3 is built from 12 residues. CDR1 and CDR2 from the germline V gene are MNHEY and SMNVEV (reference sequence).

In its sample, this clonotype was seen a few times. V usage is TRBV6-2 or TRBV6-3 and J usage is TRBJ2-5; TRBD2 agrees at 12 bases. In germline, CDR1 is MNHEY, CDR2 SVGEGT. Trimming removed 4 bases from V and 0 bases from J; junction bases left unmatched: 9. The CDR3 consists of 18 residues. The CDR3 loop reads CASSWGLAGQQYQETQYF. The CDR3 bases are TGTGCCAGCAGTTGGGGACTAGCGGGCCAACAATACCAAGAGACCCAGTACTTC.

This rearrangement joins TRBV12-3 or TRBV12-4 to TRBJ2-7; D might be TRBD2 (6 bases). Trimming removed 6 bases at V and 7 bases at J, with 16 bases between. The CDR3 sequence is 13 residues long. For the CDR3, the DNA is TGTGCCAGCAGCAAGACTAGGTCGGGAGAGCAGTACTTC. Its translation is CASSKTRSGEQYF.